These T cell receptor beta chains were read from a single sample in a study of blood T cell repertoires in COVID-19. Sequencing used immunoSEQ multiplex PCR; TCRdb keeps in-frame clones, though not all of them. The table records roughly 200,000 clones, approximately 84% of them present only once. Sequencing input: peripheral blood. The receptors derive from a man aged 45-60 years with active or convalescent COVID-19. Each CDR3 is given with its conserved first and last residue. D genes are given only for firm matches. Clone size is given for some rows only: seen once, a few or many times, or a class if the clone is expanded.

J gene,V gene,clone size,D gene,CDR3 protein,CDR3 DNA
TRBJ1-5,TRBV19,-,TRBD1,CASSPRTGLNQPQHF,TGTGCCAGTAGTCCTCGGACAGGGCTAAATCAGCCCCAGCATTTT
TRBJ2-3,TRBV30,-,TRBD2,CAWSVSGGSTDTQYF,TGTGCCTGGAGTGTAAGCGGGGGAAGCACAGATACGCAGTATTTT
TRBJ1-1,TRBV19,few,-,CASSIAGRGNTEAFF,TGTGCCAGTAGTATAGCTGGCAGAGGGAACACTGAAGCTTTCTTT
TRBJ1-2,TRBV30,few,TRBD1,CAWRTDRDYGYTF,TGTGCCTGGAGGACGGACAGGGACTATGGCTACACCTTC
TRBJ1-2,TRBV27,-,-,CASKPWLGARYTF,TGTGCCAGCAAGCCTTGGTTGGGGGCAAGGTACACCTTC
TRBJ2-7,TRBV12-3/TRBV12-4,-,-,CASSSGHVEQYF,TGTGCCAGCAGTTCGGGACACGTGGAGCAGTACTTC
TRBJ1-1,TRBV5-8,-,TRBD1,CASSRYRGAGNTEAFF,TGTGCCAGCAGCCGCTACAGGGGCGCTGGGAACACTGAAGCTTTCTTT
TRBJ2-3,TRBV7-9,-,-,CASRGLVAQYF,TGTGCCAGCAGGGGACTCGTGGCGCAGTATTTT
TRBJ1-6,TRBV4-3,-,TRBD1,CASSQVTGENSPLHF,TGCGCCAGCAGCCAAGTTACAGGGGAGAATTCACCCCTCCACTTT
TRBJ2-3,TRBV3-1/TRBV3-2,-,-,CASSQDQADTQYF,TGTGCCAGCAGCCAAGATCAGGCAGATACGCAGTATTTT
TRBJ1-2,TRBV19,-,-,CASSIAIGGYTF,TGTGCCAGTAGTATAGCCATCGGTGGCTACACCTTC
TRBJ2-7,TRBV10-3,many,TRBD1,CAPRQGAPYEQYF,TGTGCCCCGAGACAGGGGGCCCCATACGAGCAGTACTTC
TRBJ2-2,TRBV7-9,-,TRBD2,CASSSLTSGGNTGELFF,TGTGCCAGCAGCTCCTTGACTAGCGGGGGGAACACCGGGGAGCTGTTTTTT
TRBJ2-6,TRBV5-1,few,-,CASSLADSSIVLTF,TGCGCCAGCAGCTTGGCCGACAGTTCTATCGTCCTGACTTTC
TRBJ2-5,TRBV11-3,-,-,CASSAGGAVETQYF,TGTGCCAGCAGCGCCGGTGGGGCCGTAGAGACCCAGTACTTC
TRBJ2-3,TRBV18,once,-,CASSPSLSTDTQYF,TGTGCCAGCTCACCTAGCCTGTCAACAGATACGCAGTATTTT
TRBJ1-2,TRBV27,-,TRBD1,CASSLSGTGVAGYTF,TGTGCCAGCAGTTTATCAGGGACAGGGGTCGCGGGCTACACCTTC
TRBJ2-5,TRBV28,-,TRBD1,CASSDRGIAETQYF,TGTGCCAGCAGTGACAGGGGAATCGCGGAGACCCAGTACTTC
TRBJ1-4,TRBV9,-,TRBD1,CASSADRATNEKLFF,TGTGCCAGCAGCGCCGACAGGGCCACTAATGAAAAACTGTTTTTT
TRBJ2-7,TRBV27,-,-,CASSTRRGGLGYEQYF,TGTGCCAGCAGTACCCGGAGGGGGGGCCTAGGGTACGAGCAGTACTTC
TRBJ2-7,TRBV5-6,-,-,CASSLDGPYEQYF,TGTGCCAGCAGCTTGGACGGTCCCTACGAGCAGTACTTC
TRBJ1-2,TRBV28,-,TRBD1,CASSSGQVYGYTF,TGTGCCAGCAGTTCCGGACAGGTCTATGGCTACACCTTC
TRBJ2-7,TRBV12-3/TRBV12-4,-,-,CASSPSPAYEQYF,TGTGCCAGCAGCCCCTCTCCGGCCTACGAGCAGTACTTC
TRBJ2-1,TRBV9,-,-,CASSSGVRYNEQFF,TGTGCCAGCAGCTCAGGGGTCAGATACAATGAGCAGTTCTTC
TRBJ1-3,TRBV7-8,-,TRBD1,CASSLRIGGSGNTIYF,TGTGCCAGCAGCTTAAGGATAGGGGGCTCAGGAAACACCATATATTTT
TRBJ2-2,TRBV18,-,-,CASSLFPSRVTGELFF,TGTGCCAGCTCACTATTCCCTTCCCGGGTCACCGGGGAGCTGTTTTTT
TRBJ2-7,TRBV6-1,-,-,CASSEVGAYEQYF,TGTGCCAGCAGTGAGGTGGGGGCGTACGAGCAGTACTTC
TRBJ2-7,TRBV7-9,-,TRBD2,CASSLLGGTAYEQYF,TGTGCCAGCAGCTTGCTGGGAGGGACGGCGTACGAGCAGTACTTC
TRBJ2-7,TRBV21-1,-,-,CASSVDYRVHEQYF,TGTGCCAGCAGCGTAGATTACAGGGTCCACGAGCAGTACTTC
TRBJ1-2,TRBV4-1,-,-,CASSHPTGGYTF,TGCGCCAGCAGCCACCCGACAGGCGGCTACACCTTC
TRBJ1-4,TRBV6-6,-,-,CASSGSGTTNEKLFF,TGTGCCAGCAGTGGGTCAGGGACAACTAATGAAAAACTGTTTTTT
TRBJ2-3,TRBV24-1,-,TRBD1,CATARDSSDTQYF,TGTGCCACCGCCCGGGACAGCTCAGATACGCAGTATTTT
TRBJ1-2,TRBV4-2,few,-,CASSLGTGDGYTF,TGTGCCAGCAGCCTTGGGACTGGGGATGGCTACACCTTC
TRBJ1-1,TRBV28,once,-,CASNTQGTEAFF,TGTGCCAGCAATACACAGGGCACTGAAGCTTTCTTT
TRBJ1-2,TRBV5-1,-,TRBD1,CASSFRGQIMDGYTF,TGCGCCAGCAGCTTCAGGGGGCAAATCATGGATGGCTACACCTTC
TRBJ1-1,TRBV6-5,-,-,CASDDRLEAFF,TGTGCCAGCGACGATAGACTTGAAGCTTTCTTT
TRBJ1-2,TRBV14,-,TRBD1,CASSPKAGGSYGYTF,TGTGCCAGCAGCCCCAAGGCAGGGGGCTCCTATGGCTACACCTTC
TRBJ2-7,TRBV18,-,TRBD1,CASSRGNRGTGDEQYF,TGTGCCAGCTCACGGGGGAATCGCGGGACAGGGGACGAGCAGTACTTC
TRBJ2-7,TRBV9,-,-,CASSVGPETYEQYF,TGTGCCAGCAGCGTAGGTCCAGAAACCTACGAGCAGTACTTC
TRBJ2-3,TRBV18,-,-,CASSPERTFTDTQYF,TGTGCCAGCTCACCAGAACGGACTTTCACAGATACGCAGTATTTT
TRBJ1-5,TRBV19,-,TRBD1,CASSIGTGDNQPQHF,TGTGCCAGTAGTATAGGGACAGGGGACAATCAGCCCCAGCATTTT
TRBJ2-7,TRBV13,medium-sized,TRBD1,CASSYRQGKYEQYF,TGTGCCAGCAGCTACCGACAGGGTAAATACGAGCAGTACTTC
TRBJ1-2,TRBV28,-,-,CASSERRGDGYTF,TGTGCCAGCAGTGAGCGGAGGGGCGATGGCTACACCTTC
TRBJ1-3,TRBV28,once,-,CASTSYGEAGGNTIYF,TGTGCCAGCACTAGTTACGGAGAGGCGGGGGGAAACACCATATATTTT
TRBJ1-2,TRBV7-2,-,-,CASTPTSGGDYGYTF,TGTGCCAGCACCCCAACGTCGGGGGGCGACTATGGCTACACCTTC
TRBJ1-4,TRBV7-2,once,TRBD1,CASSTRTGADEKLFF,TGTGCCAGCAGCACCCGGACAGGGGCTGACGAAAAACTGTTTTTT
TRBJ2-2,TRBV9,-,TRBD1,CASSKGAGATGELFF,TGTGCCAGCAGTAAGGGGGCAGGGGCTACCGGGGAGCTGTTTTTT